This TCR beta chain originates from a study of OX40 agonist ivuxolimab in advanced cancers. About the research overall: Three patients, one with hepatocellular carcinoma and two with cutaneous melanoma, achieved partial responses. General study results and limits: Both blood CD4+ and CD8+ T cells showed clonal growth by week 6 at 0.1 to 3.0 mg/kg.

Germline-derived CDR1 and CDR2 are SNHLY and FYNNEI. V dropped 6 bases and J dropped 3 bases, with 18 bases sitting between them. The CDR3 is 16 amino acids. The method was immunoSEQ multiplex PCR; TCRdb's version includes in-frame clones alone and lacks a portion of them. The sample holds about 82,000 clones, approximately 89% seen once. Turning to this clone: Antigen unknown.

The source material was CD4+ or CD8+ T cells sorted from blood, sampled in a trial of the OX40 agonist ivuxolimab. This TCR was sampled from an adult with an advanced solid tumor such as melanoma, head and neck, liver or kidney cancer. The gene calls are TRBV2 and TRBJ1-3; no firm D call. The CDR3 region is CASSSSVRTDGNTIYF. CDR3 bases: TGTGCCAGCAGCTCCTCCGTTAGGACGGATGGAAACACCATATATTTT.